The clone carrying this TCR beta chain was detected only a few times. Its antigen is unidentified. The sample originates from a study of cytomegalovirus exposure and HLA in healthy donors. Study-level results: The study listed approximately 170 cytomegalovirus-associated TCR beta chains.

The PCR employed 60 Vbeta primers together with 13 Jbeta primers. The repertoire was sequenced with immunoSEQ multiplex PCR; TCRdb's copy has only in-frame clones and lacks some. In the table there are about 100,000 clones, roughly four fifths of which are singletons. Per the germline V gene, CDR1 is SEHNR and CDR2 is FQNEAQ (reference sequence). The CDR3 loop spans 15 amino acids. V shed 1 base, J shed 5 bases, and the junction held 5 bases outside the gene matches. The genes are TRBV7-9 and TRBJ2-1; 7 bases are a match to TRBD2. The sequence was obtained from a male donor in good health and CMV-seropositive. The specimen was PBMCs. The CDR3 sequence: CASSLVGLGNNEQFF. CDR3 DNA sequence: TGTGCCAGCAGCTTAGTCGGACTAGGAAACAATGAGCAGTTCTTC.